A selection of T cell receptor beta chains follows, all from one sample in a study of cytomegalovirus exposure and HLA in healthy donors. The repertoire was sequenced with immunoSEQ multiplex PCR; TCRdb's copy has only in-frame clones and lacks some. The sample consists of about 110,000 clones, around 85% of them appearing once. The sequenced sample was PBMCs. The source of these receptors is a man younger than 45 in good health and CMV-seropositive. The CDR3 runs from the conserved cysteine through the conserved F or W. Fields, in order: clone size, D gene, J gene, V gene, CDR3 DNA, CDR3 protein. A D gene is named only where the DNA matches it firmly. The size of a clone is reported for some rows only, either as once, few or many, or as a class for expanded clones.

>NA|NA|TRBJ2-1|TRBV19
TGTGCCAGTAGTATGACAGGCAATGAGCAGTTCTTC
CASSMTGNEQFF
>NA|NA|TRBJ2-3|TRBV4-2
TGTGCCAGCAGCCAAGAGGGACTGGGGGGAGCAGATACGCAGTATTTT
CASSQEGLGGADTQYF
>NA|NA|TRBJ2-5|TRBV5-6
TGTGCCAGCAGCTCCCGGGGGTACCAAGAGACCCAGTACTTC
CASSSRGYQETQYF
>NA|NA|TRBJ1-1|TRBV29-1
TGCAGCGTTGAAGTAGGGGCGGGAAACACTGAAGCTTTCTTT
CSVEVGAGNTEAFF
>NA|NA|TRBJ1-2|TRBV15
TGTGCCACCAGCAGGATGGTGAGATATGGCTACACCTTC
CATSRMVRYGYTF
>once|NA|TRBJ2-7|TRBV6-5
TGTGCCAGCAGTTACGGCGGGGACGGGCCCTACGAGCAGTACTTC
CASSYGGDGPYEQYF
>NA|TRBD1|TRBJ1-2|TRBV2
TGTGCCAGCAAGAAAGGACACCAGGGGGGAGGCTACACTTTC
CASKKGHQGGGYTF
>NA|NA|TRBJ1-1|TRBV18
TGTGCCAGCTCAGCGCAATCTGAAGCTTTCTTT
CASSAQSEAFF
>NA|NA|TRBJ2-5|TRBV7-9
TGCGCCAGCAGCTTCGGCGGGGAAGAGACCCAGTACTTC
CASSFGGEETQYF
>few|NA|TRBJ2-5|TRBV30
TGTGCCTGGAGTTGGCTCTCTGGAGAGACCCAGTACTTC
CAWSWLSGETQYF
>NA|NA|TRBJ1-1|TRBV6-5
TGTGCCAGCAGTCAGGGCTACCCGAACACTGAAGCTTTCTTT
CASSQGYPNTEAFF
>NA|NA|TRBJ1-2|TRBV11-2
TGTGCCAGCAGCCCCCAGGCACGCTATGGCTACACCTTC
CASSPQARYGYTF
>NA|TRBD1|TRBJ2-7|TRBV4-1
TGCGCCAGCAGCCTCATACAGGGGGCGGGATACGAGCAGTACTTC
CASSLIQGAGYEQYF
>NA|TRBD1|TRBJ2-7|TRBV25-1
TGTGCCAGCAGTGAGGAGACAGGGACGTACGAGCAGTACTTC
CASSEETGTYEQYF
>few|TRBD1|TRBJ2-3|TRBV5-1
TGCGCCAGCCAACTGGGACAGCGCACAGATACGCAGTATTTT
CASQLGQRTDTQYF
>NA|NA|TRBJ2-3|TRBV29-1
TGCAGCGGACGTGGACGTGGAGGTCCAGATACGCAGTATTTT
CSGRGRGGPDTQYF
>NA|TRBD1|TRBJ1-1|TRBV19
TGTGCCAGTGGGACAGGGGGTCGGACTGAAGCTTTCTTT
CASGTGGRTEAFF
>NA|NA|TRBJ1-4|TRBV7-2
TGTGCCAGCAGCTACGCGGTTGGAGAAAAACTGTTTTTT
CASSYAVGEKLFF
>once|NA|TRBJ1-5|TRBV10-3
TGTGCCATCAGGGCAGATAATAGCAATCAGCCCCAGCATTTT
CAIRADNSNQPQHF
>NA|NA|TRBJ1-2|TRBV18
TGTGCCAGCTCTCTCAGGGGCCGGGACATAGCTTCGGAGGGCTACACCTTC
CASSLRGRDIASEGYTF
>NA|NA|TRBJ2-7|TRBV6-1
TGTGCCAGCAGCCTGACAGGCCCCTTCTACGAGCAGTACTTC
CASSLTGPFYEQYF
>NA|NA|TRBJ1-1|TRBV7-2
TGTGCCAGCAGCCCAAGGGGAGGGAACACTGAAGCTTTCTTT
CASSPRGGNTEAFF
>NA|NA|TRBJ2-7|TRBV10-1
TGCGCCAGCAGTGCCGGGACAATTTTCTACGAGCAGTACTTC
CASSAGTIFYEQYF